These 9 T cell receptor beta chains were sequenced from one sample in a study of human T cells and chemical hapten exposure. TCRdb reprocessed the RACE reads via MiXCR and lists one record per CDR3 protein. The table shows 99,000 or so distinct CDR3 sequences, with 9.5% to 14% occurring only once. The time point was: pre-sensitization, week 0. Stated treatment: therapeutic diphenylcyclopropenone sensitization with weekly scalp DPC. Sequencing was performed on whole blood, taken in connection with sensitization to the hapten diphenylcyclopropenone (DPC). These receptors were taken from a woman aged 55-75 years with alopecia areata. Some clones in this sample may be carry-over from other donors' samples.

This clonotype was seen at least ten times. The genes are TRBV5-5 and TRBJ1-1; maybe TRBD1 (6 bases). Germline-derived CDR1 and CDR2 are SGHKS and YYEKEE (reference sequence). Trimming pared 0 bases from V and 11 bases from J, leaving 17 bases between. This CDR3 spans 14 amino acids. As DNA, the CDR3 is TGTGCCAGCAGCTTGGGAAGTCTACAGGGCGCGGCTTTCTTT. It encodes CASSLGSLQGAAFF.

The rearrangement uses TRBV5-1 and TRBJ2-7, with D possibly matching TRBD1 (6 bases). Per germline, CDR1 SGHRS and CDR2 YFSETQ. V dropped 5 bases and J dropped 0 bases, with 15 bases sitting between them. This CDR3 has 15 residues. The CDR3 nucleotides read TGCGCCAGCAGTACGGATGGACAGTACTCCTACGAGCAGTACTTC. Protein product: CASSTDGQYSYEQYF.

J is TRBJ1-5 and V is TRBV2; D gene ambiguous. The CDR3 spans 11 residues. Germline CDR1 is SNHLY and CDR2 is FYNNEI. V lost 8 bases and J lost 8, with 10 bases in between. CDR3 in amino acids: CASRLVEPQHF. The CDR3 DNA reads as TGTGCCAGCCGTTTAGTGGAGCCCCAGCATTTT.

This chain connects TRBV19 to TRBJ2-7; D uncertain. Germline V gene lookup returns CDR1 LNHDA and CDR2 SQIVND (reference sequence). The CDR3 sequence is 12 residues long. Trimming removed 2 bases at V and 6 bases at J, with 8 bases between. The CDR3, as DNA: TGTGCCAGTAGTATAATGGATGCCGAGCAGTACTTC. Encoded protein: CASSIMDAEQYF.

The sample holds a few counts of this clonotype. The V and J genes are TRBV18 and TRBJ2-1; 10 bases align to TRBD1. V trimming: 3 bases; J trimming: 15 bases; junction bases outside the gene matches: 14. Germline V CDR1 and CDR2: KGHSH, LQKENI. The CDR3 loop spans 15 amino acids. The CDR3 DNA reads as TGTGCCAGCTCACCCGTCGACAGGGGGCGAGGGGCTTCGTTCTTC. Protein product: CASSPVDRGRGASFF.

This clonotype was found a few times. The rearrangement links TRBV20-1 to TRBJ2-3, with D unclear. Per germline, CDR1 DFQATT and CDR2 SNEGSKA (reference sequence). The CDR3 runs 11 residues. The V gene lost 3 bases and the J gene lost 8 bases, with 9 bases spanning the gap. CDR3 sequence: CSASGIATQYF. The CDR3 nucleotides read TGCAGTGCTAGTGGAATCGCTACGCAGTATTTT.

Comment on this clonotype: It may be a read error: a sequence one base away is much more abundant. The V call is TRBV12-3 or TRBV12-4, the J call TRBJ1-4; D gene unclear. There are 15 residues in the CDR3. CDR3 loop: CASSHQRDARKNLFF. CDR3 nucleotide sequence: TGTGCCAGCAGTCACCAGCGGGATGCGAGGAAAAATCTGTTTTTT.

V usage is TRBV6-1 and J usage is TRBJ1-2; the match to TRBD1 covers 9 bases. The V and J ends lost 1 base and 0 bases, in that order; junction bases with no gene match: 3. This CDR3 has 16 residues. Germline CDR1 is MNHNS and CDR2 is SASEGT. The CDR3 region has the DNA TGTGCCAGCAGTGAAGAGGGGACAGGGACTAACTATGGCTACACCTTC. Residues: CASSEEGTGTNYGYTF.

This rearrangement joins TRBV14 to TRBJ2-1; the D is unclear. This CDR3 has 13 amino acids. V was clipped by 4 bases and J by 2 bases, with 6 bases between them. The V gene's germline CDR1 is SGHDN and CDR2 FVKESK. As DNA, the CDR3 is TGTGCCAGCAGCCGGGGTCCCTACAATGAGCAGTTCTTC. Amino acid sequence: CASSRGPYNEQFF.